A selection of T cell receptor beta chains follows, all from one sample in a study of T cells expressing NK-cell markers. One entry per CDR3 protein, without DNA, is what TCRdb gives after re-calling the 5' RACE reads. Reported are about 260,000 distinct CDR3 sequences; the ten largest clones contain around 0.42%. Sequencing was carried out using blood T cells: a sorted CD56 or NKG2C T cell subset, CD4+ or CD8+ T cells, or bulk PBMC T cells (not recorded which). These receptors came from a man between 18 and 29 years old in good health. The CDR3 runs from the conserved cysteine through the conserved F or W. The order of the fields is V gene, J gene, CDR3 protein.

v_gene: TRBV7-2; j_gene: TRBJ2-1; CDR3aa: CASSRRTSYNEQFF
v_gene: TRBV4-3; j_gene: TRBJ2-1; CDR3aa: CASSQEVQTSGAEQFF
v_gene: TRBV29-1; j_gene: TRBJ1-4; CDR3aa: CSLRDRDEKLFF
v_gene: TRBV12-3/TRBV12-4; j_gene: TRBJ1-1; CDR3aa: CASIIQGRTEAFF
v_gene: TRBV5-5; j_gene: TRBJ2-5; CDR3aa: CASTTMRLAGVETQYF
v_gene: TRBV11-3; j_gene: TRBJ1-2; CDR3aa: CASSLVEGPVTF
v_gene: TRBV20-1; j_gene: TRBJ1-5; CDR3aa: CSARGDRGPNQPQHF
v_gene: TRBV7-9; j_gene: TRBJ1-2; CDR3aa: CASSPDRDYGYTF
v_gene: TRBV12-3/TRBV12-4; j_gene: TRBJ1-6; CDR3aa: CASRLQSSYNSPLHF
v_gene: TRBV12-3/TRBV12-4; j_gene: TRBJ2-3; CDR3aa: CASSQGSRWYF
v_gene: TRBV12-3/TRBV12-4; j_gene: TRBJ2-1; CDR3aa: CASRWGGLAGKVDYNEQFF
v_gene: TRBV20-1; j_gene: TRBJ2-1; CDR3aa: CSARGNPRTGKDNEQFF
v_gene: TRBV5-6; j_gene: TRBJ1-2; CDR3aa: CASSLAQADGYTF
v_gene: TRBV12-3/TRBV12-4; j_gene: TRBJ1-4; CDR3aa: CASSLTDRGHEKLFF
v_gene: TRBV6-1; j_gene: TRBJ2-5; CDR3aa: CASTPRDQETQYF